The rows below give T cell receptor beta chains drawn from one sample of a study of blood T cell repertoires in COVID-19. Clones were sequenced by immunoSEQ multiplex PCR, and TCRdb holds only the in-frame ones, with some missing. The table lists under 200,000 clones, less than 85% of them singletons. The source material was PBMCs or T cells enriched from blood (not recorded which). All receptors derive from an older woman with acute COVID-19. Both conserved end residues are part of each CDR3. Fields, in order: V gene, J gene, clone size, D gene, CDR3 DNA, CDR3 protein. D genes are given only for firm matches. Clone size is not always given. Where it is, it says once, few, many or a class for expanded clones.

>TRBV28|TRBJ1-3|.|TRBD1
TGTGCCAGCAGTTCGACAGGGTCCGGAAACACCATATATTTT
CASSSTGSGNTIYF
>TRBV20-1|TRBJ1-1|.|.
TGCAGTGCTAGTCCCGTTTCCCGGGGGAACACTGAAGCTTTCTTT
CSASPVSRGNTEAFF
>TRBV5-1|TRBJ2-5|.|.
TGCGCCAGCACGGAGGCGGAGACCCAGTACTTC
CASTEAETQYF
>TRBV4-3|TRBJ2-4|once|TRBD1
TGCGCCAGCAGCCAACGGGGACAGCTAAACATTCAGTACTTC
CASSQRGQLNIQYF
>TRBV6-6|TRBJ1-5|.|TRBD1
TGTGCCAGCAGCCGGGACAGGGGTGGGAATCAGCCCCAGCATTTT
CASSRDRGGNQPQHF
>TRBV4-3|TRBJ2-3|.|TRBD2
TGCGCCAGCAGCCAGATCCGCAGCGGGGGGGTTAAAGATACGCAGTATTTT
CASSQIRSGGVKDTQYF
>TRBV11-2|TRBJ2-2|.|.
TGTGCCAGCAGCTTAGGACAGGACACTGACACCGGGGAGCTGTTTTTT
CASSLGQDTDTGELFF
>TRBV6-6|TRBJ1-1|.|.
TGTGCCAGCAGTCAAACTTCCTCCGCTCTCAACACTGAAGCTTTCTTT
CASSQTSSALNTEAFF
>TRBV5-4|TRBJ1-4|.|TRBD1
TGTGCCAGCACCAGCAAATCACAGGGGGCGGTTAATGAAAAACTGTTTTTT
CASTSKSQGAVNEKLFF
>TRBV5-1|TRBJ1-4|.|.
TGCGCCAGCAGCCCGGGGAGATCTGGTGAAAAACTGTTTTTT
CASSPGRSGEKLFF
>TRBV24-1|TRBJ2-5|.|TRBD1
TGTGCCACCAGTGACCTAACAGGGGGAGAGACCCAGTACTTC
CATSDLTGGETQYF
>TRBV6-2/TRBV6-3|TRBJ2-1|.|TRBD1
TGTGCCAGCAGCCCCCGGGACAGGGATAGCAATGAGCAGTTCTTC
CASSPRDRDSNEQFF
>TRBV2|TRBJ1-1|.|.
TGTGCCAGCAGTACGCGGGGCAGAGCTGAAGCTTTCTTT
CASSTRGRAEAFF
>TRBV10-2|TRBJ1-5|.|.
TGCGCCAGCAGAGGACAGATCAATCAGCCCCAGCATTTT
CASRGQINQPQHF
>TRBV10-3|TRBJ2-5|.|TRBD2
TGTGCCATCAGGGAAGCGGGACAAGAGACCCAGTACTTC
CAIREAGQETQYF
>TRBV4-3|TRBJ1-1|.|.
TGCGCCAGCAGCCTACATCAGACAGCGAACACTGAAGCTTTCTTT
CASSLHQTANTEAFF
>TRBV6-5|TRBJ1-5|.|TRBD1
TGTGCCAGCAGTTACGGGGGACAGGGTAATCAGCCCCAGCATTTT
CASSYGGQGNQPQHF
>TRBV29-1|TRBJ1-2|.|.
TGCAGCGTGAACACCGGGACTCTCAACTATGGCTACACCTTC
CSVNTGTLNYGYTF
>TRBV5-1|TRBJ1-4|.|.
TGCGCCAGCAGCCCCCCTCAGGGTCGCACTAATGAAAAACTGTTTTTT
CASSPPQGRTNEKLFF
>TRBV6-5|TRBJ1-1|few|TRBD1
TGTGCCAGCAGCGGCGCGGACAGGGTTAAAGCTTTCTTT
CASSGADRVKAFF
>TRBV29-1|TRBJ1-1|once|.
TGCAGCGTTGTGGGTACAGCCATGAACACTGAAGCTTTCTTT
CSVVGTAMNTEAFF
>TRBV7-8|TRBJ2-7|.|.
TGTGCCAGCAGCCCCTCCGCGGTGAGGGTGTGGTTC
CASSPSAVRVWF
>TRBV19|TRBJ2-5|once|.
TGTGCCAGTAGTATTGGGCTAGCGCAAGAGACCCAGTACTTC
CASSIGLAQETQYF
>TRBV30|TRBJ2-7|once|.
TGTGCCTGGAGTAGGTCAGCGGCCTACGAGCAGTACTTC
CAWSRSAAYEQYF
>TRBV13|TRBJ2-5|.|.
TGTGCCAGCAGCGTCACATACGAGACCCAGTACTTC
CASSVTYETQYF
>TRBV12-3/TRBV12-4|TRBJ1-1|.|.
TGTGCCAGCAGTTTAGTCGGGGGTTATGAAGCTTTCTTT
CASSLVGGYEAFF
>TRBV19|TRBJ2-1|.|.
TGTGCCAGTAGAACCGCTAGCGCCTTGGCCTACAATGAGCAGTTCTTC
CASRTASALAYNEQFF
>TRBV10-3|TRBJ2-5|.|.
TGTGCCATCAGTGTCGACAGTCAAGAGACCCAGTACTTC
CAISVDSQETQYF
>TRBV6-1|TRBJ2-5|.|.
TGTGCCAGCAGTGAAGGGTTTGGGGGCAGGGAGACCCAGTACTTC
CASSEGFGGRETQYF
>TRBV7-2|TRBJ2-5|.|TRBD2
TGTGCCAGCAGCTTATCGGCTAGCGGGAGATCAGAGACCCAGTACTTC
CASSLSASGRSETQYF
>TRBV23-1|TRBJ1-5|.|.
TGCGCCAGCAGTCCCCCGGGGGTCACGAGCAATCAGCCCCAGCATTTT
CASSPPGVTSNQPQHF
>TRBV29-1|TRBJ1-6|.|.
TGCAGCGTTGAAGTCGCGGATAATTCACCCCTCCACTTT
CSVEVADNSPLHF
>TRBV7-6|TRBJ1-4|.|TRBD1
TGTGCCAGCAGCTTAGGGACAGGGCGGAGTGAAAAACTGTTTTTT
CASSLGTGRSEKLFF
>TRBV24-1|TRBJ2-3|.|.
TGTGCCACTTTGGGGGGTAGAATAGATACGCAGTATTTT
CATLGGRIDTQYF
>TRBV3-1/TRBV3-2|TRBJ1-4|.|.
TGTGCCAGCAGCCTGGGTGGGGCCCGGAGTGAAAAACTGTTTTTT
CASSLGGARSEKLFF
>TRBV10-2|TRBJ2-7|once|.
TGCGCCAGCAGTAGCACAGGGATTGCCTACGAGCAGTACTTC
CASSSTGIAYEQYF
>TRBV28|TRBJ1-5|.|.
TGTGCCAGCAGTTTATATGGGGCAGGGTCTAGCAATCAGCCCCAGCATTTT
CASSLYGAGSSNQPQHF